This T cell receptor (beta chain) was identified in a study of control samples from healthy donors and cancer patients. Measured with immunoSEQ multiplex PCR; TCRdb has only the in-frame clones, and not every one. The sample lists 180,000 or so clones; approximately 92% were seen once. Germline V gene data show CDR1 as MNHEY and CDR2 as SVGAGI. Trimming took 1 base from V and 0 from J; bases not matched to a gene: 5. The CDR3 runs to 16 residues. Material for sequencing was blood. The clonotype was recovered from a woman aged 60-70 years in good health. The chain joins TRBV6-5 to TRBJ2-7; 8 nucleotides line up with TRBD2. Written as DNA, the CDR3 is TGTGCCAGCAGTTACTTTCCGGGGGGGAGCTCCTACGAGCAGTACTTC. Amino acids: CASSYFPGGSSYEQYF.